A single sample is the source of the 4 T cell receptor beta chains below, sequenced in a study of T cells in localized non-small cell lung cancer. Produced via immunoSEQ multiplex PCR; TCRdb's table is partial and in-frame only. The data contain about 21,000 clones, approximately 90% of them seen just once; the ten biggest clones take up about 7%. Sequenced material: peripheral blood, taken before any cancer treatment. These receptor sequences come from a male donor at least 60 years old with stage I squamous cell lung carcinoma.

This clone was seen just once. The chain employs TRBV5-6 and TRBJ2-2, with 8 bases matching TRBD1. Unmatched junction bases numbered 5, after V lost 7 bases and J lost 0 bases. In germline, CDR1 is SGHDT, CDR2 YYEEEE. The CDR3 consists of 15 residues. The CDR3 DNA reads TGTGCCAGCCGGGCGGACAGGGCGAACACCGGGGAGCTGTTTTTT. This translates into CASRADRANTGELFF.

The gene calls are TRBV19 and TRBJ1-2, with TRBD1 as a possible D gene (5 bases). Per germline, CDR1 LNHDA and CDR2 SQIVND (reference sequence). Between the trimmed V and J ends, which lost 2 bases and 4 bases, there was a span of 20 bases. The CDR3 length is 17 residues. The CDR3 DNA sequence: TGTGCCAGTAGTATAAGCTTAAGGGACCGTGGATCCTATGGCTACACCTTC. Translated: CASSISLRDRGSYGYTF. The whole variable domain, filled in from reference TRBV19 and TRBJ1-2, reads DGGITQSPKYLFRKEGQNVTLSCEQNLNHDAMYWYRQDPGQGLRLIYYSQIVNDFQKGDIAEGYSVSREKKESFPLTVTSAQKNPTAFYLCASSISLRDRGSYGYTFGSGTRLTVV.

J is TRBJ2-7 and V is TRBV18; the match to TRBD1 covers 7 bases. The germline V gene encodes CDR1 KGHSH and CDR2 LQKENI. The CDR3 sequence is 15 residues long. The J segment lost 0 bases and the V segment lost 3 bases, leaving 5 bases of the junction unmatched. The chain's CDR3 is CASSPSQGVSYEQYF. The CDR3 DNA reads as TGTGCCAGCTCACCCTCCCAGGGGGTCTCCTACGAGCAGTACTTC.

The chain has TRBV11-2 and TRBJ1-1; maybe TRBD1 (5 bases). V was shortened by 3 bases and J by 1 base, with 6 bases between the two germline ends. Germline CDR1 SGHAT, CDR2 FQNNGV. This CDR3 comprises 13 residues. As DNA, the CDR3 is TGTGCCAGCAGCTTTCAGGGGAACACTGAAGCTTTCTTT. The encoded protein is CASSFQGNTEAFF.